The clone carrying this TCR beta chain was seen once. These data belong to a study of cytomegalovirus exposure and HLA in healthy donors. On the study more broadly: HLA-typed donors were the source of roughly 85 million unique TCRs held in an early data release.

Germline assignment: CDR1 MNHEY and CDR2 SMNVEV (reference sequence). The CDR3 is made up of 13 amino acids. V was pared by 1 base and J by 7 bases, with 11 bases between. In the PCR, 60 Vbeta and 13 Jbeta primers were used. Assay used: immunoSEQ multiplex PCR; TCRdb lists only in-frame clones, some missing. There are about 140,000 clones in the sample; 75% to 80% occur only once, and about 2.2% lies in the top ten. Sequenced sample: PBMCs. The genes are TRBV27 and TRBJ2-7, with D hard to call. This clonotype was obtained from a woman aged 18-29 years in good health and CMV-seropositive. CDR3 protein: CASSLFLPGEQYF. The CDR3 DNA reads as TGTGCCAGCAGTTTATTTTTACCAGGAGAGCAGTACTTC.